What follows are 22 T cell receptor beta chains derived from one specimen sequenced in a study of T cell responses to AZD1222 COVID-19 vaccine. The repertoire was sequenced with immunoSEQ multiplex PCR; TCRdb's copy has only in-frame clones and lacks some. The sample contains 100,000 or so clones, 84% of which appear only once. The sequences come from peripheral blood, collected on day 0 of AZD1222 vaccination. These receptors all stem from an adult in good health.

The gene calls are TRBV5-8 and TRBJ1-5; D is uncertain. Trimming stripped 5 bases from V and 0 bases from J, with 9 bases between. In germline, CDR1 is SGHTS, CDR2 YDEGEE. This CDR3 comprises 14 residues. The CDR3 coding sequence is TGTGCCAGCAGTCAGGCCAATAGCAATCAGCCCCAGCATTTT. Translated, it gives CASSQANSNQPQHF.

V usage is TRBV24-1 and J usage is TRBJ1-5; D possibly corresponds to TRBD1 (5 bases). Germline CDR1 and CDR2: KGHDR and SFDVKD. V shed 3 bases and J shed 6 bases, with 14 bases lying between them. The CDR3 extends over 15 amino acids. This CDR3 is CATSDRTGAAQPQHF. CDR3 in DNA: TGTGCCACCAGTGATCGTACAGGAGCGGCTCAGCCCCAGCATTTT.

This clone was recorded once. The V and J genes are TRBV14 and TRBJ2-3; TRBD2 agrees at 8 bases. V lost 3 bases, J lost 2 bases, and 4 bases stayed unmatched. This CDR3 is built from 15 residues. The V gene's germline CDR1 is SGHDN and CDR2 FVKESK. The DNA of the CDR3 is TGTGCCAGCAGCCATCAGCGGGAGTACACAGATACGCAGTATTTT. Its protein is CASSHQREYTDTQYF.

The chain links TRBV7-2 to TRBJ2-5, with D unclear. Trimming left V 2 bases short and J 4 bases short, with 8 bases between. Germline V gene lookup returns CDR1 SGHTA and CDR2 FQGNSA. The CDR3 is made up of 13 amino acids. This CDR3 is CASSLNERETQYF. Here the CDR3 DNA reads TGTGCCAGCAGCTTAAATGAGAGAGAGACCCAGTACTTC.

This sequence joins TRBV6-5 and TRBJ2-7; possible D gene TRBD2, 6 bases. The CDR3 contains 13 residues. Per germline, CDR1 MNHEY and CDR2 SVGAGI. V gave up 7 bases and J gave up 4 bases, with 14 bases separating them. In DNA form, the CDR3 reads TGTGCCAGCAACCCCCCGGGGGTGTACGAGCAGTACTTC. Translation gives CASNPPGVYEQYF.

This chain connects TRBV20-1 to TRBJ2-1; TRBD2 aligns across 9 bases. Germline-derived CDR1 and CDR2 are DFQATT and SNEGSKA (reference sequence). V lost 3 bases to trimming and J lost 0 bases; unmatched junction nucleotides: 12. The CDR3 length is 18 residues. The CDR3 bases are TGCAGTGCTAGTCGAACTAGCGGGTTCCAGAGCTCCTACAATGAGCAGTTCTTC. The encoded protein is CSASRTSGFQSSYNEQFF.

The chain employs TRBV4-2 and TRBJ1-2; 8 bases map to TRBD1. Trimming at V came to 4 bases and at J to 6 bases, leaving 7 bases not matched to a gene. The CDR3 covers 14 residues. Germline V CDR1 and CDR2: LGHNA, YNFKEQ. The CDR3 DNA reads TGTGCCAGCAGCCCAGTAGGACAGGGCGATGGCTACACCTTC. Its translation: CASSPVGQGDGYTF.

The chain has TRBV9 and TRBJ1-3; TRBD1 might be the D (5 bases). V lost 3 bases and J lost 4, with 14 bases in between. The CDR3 is made up of 15 amino acids. From germline, CDR1 is SGDLS and CDR2 YYNGEE. The CDR3 coding sequence is TGTGCCAGCAGCGCCCTAACAGGTATCGGAAACACCATATATTTT. Its translation: CASSALTGIGNTIYF.

The V and J genes are TRBV25-1 and TRBJ1-1; TRBD1 matches 7 bases. The trim removed 6 bases at V and 3 bases at J, leaving 7 bases unmatched. This CDR3 comprises 14 residues. Germline V gene data show CDR1 as MGHDK and CDR2 as SYGVNS. Written as DNA, the CDR3 is TGTGCCAGCAGAGAGACAGGGTGGTACACTGAAGCTTTCTTT. It codes for CASRETGWYTEAFF.

V gene TRBV19 combines with J gene TRBJ1-3; tentative D call: TRBD1 (5 bases). This CDR3 spans 14 amino acids. The V gene's germline CDR1 is LNHDA and CDR2 SQIVND (reference sequence). Trimming took off 7 bases at V and 0 bases at J, with 10 bases between the two ends. In DNA form, the CDR3 reads TGTGCCAGTATTCGACAGAGCTCTGGAAACACCATATATTTT. Translating gives CASIRQSSGNTIYF.

The J gene is TRBJ1-2, the V gene TRBV5-1, with D possibly TRBD1 on 5 matching bases. The germline CDR1 and CDR2 sequences are SGHRS and YFSETQ. The CDR3 covers 16 residues. Trimming left V 1 base short and J 1 base short, with 14 bases between. The CDR3 loop reads CASSLPTVLINYGYTF. The CDR3 DNA reads as TGCGCCAGCAGCTTGCCGACAGTCTTGATTAACTATGGCTACACCTTC.

The chain links TRBV4-3 to TRBJ2-3, with 9 bases identical to TRBD1. This CDR3 spans 15 amino acids. Germline V gene sequence: CDR1 LGHNA, CDR2 YSLEER. With 4 bases clipped from V and 4 bases from J, the junction kept 6 bases outside the gene matches. The CDR3 sequence: CASSPGQGQADTQYF. The CDR3 DNA sequence: TGCGCCAGCAGCCCGGGACAGGGACAGGCAGATACGCAGTATTTT.

The chain couples TRBV29-1 to TRBJ1-2; D gene unclear. V was shortened by 5 bases and J by 4 bases, with 14 bases between the two germline ends. In germline, CDR1 is SQVTM, CDR2 ANQGSEA. The CDR3 totals 13 residues. The CDR3 here is CSVYLTVTYGYTF. In DNA form, the CDR3 reads TGCAGCGTTTACCTGACGGTAACCTATGGCTACACCTTC.

V usage is TRBV6-5 and J usage is TRBJ2-7; no definite D call. Germline V gives CDR1 MNHEY, CDR2 SVGAGI. The CDR3 runs 11 residues. The V gene lost 6 bases and the J gene lost 3 bases, with 6 bases spanning the gap. CDR3 loop: CASSSYYEQYF. CDR3 in DNA: TGTGCCAGCAGCTCCTACTACGAGCAGTACTTC.

The chain is built from TRBV6-6 and TRBJ2-7; TRBD2 matches at 11 bases. The CDR3 covers 16 residues. From germline, CDR1 is MNHNY and CDR2 SVGAGI (reference sequence). The J segment lost 2 bases and the V segment lost 2 bases, leaving 5 bases of the junction unmatched. CDR3 DNA sequence: TGTGCCAGCAGTTACCCGACTAGCGGGGTGACCTACGAGCAGTACTTC. It is translated as CASSYPTSGVTYEQYF.

The chain has TRBV7-8 and TRBJ2-3, with D perhaps matching TRBD1 or TRBD2 (5 bases each). Between the trimmed V and J ends, which lost 3 bases and 0 bases, there was a span of 7 bases. From germline, CDR1 is SGHVS and CDR2 FQNEAQ. The CDR3 length is 14 residues. This chain's CDR3 is CASSFGASTDTQYF. CDR3 nucleotide sequence: TGTGCCAGCAGCTTCGGGGCGAGCACAGATACGCAGTATTTT.

This clone was observed once. V gene TRBV18 combines with J gene TRBJ2-1; no firm D call. The CDR3 has 12 residues. Germline loops: CDR1 KGHSH, CDR2 LQKENI. Trimming removed 1 base at V and 7 bases at J, with 5 bases between. DNA of the CDR3: TGTGCCAGCTCACCACAGGGAAATGAGCAGTTCTTC. Its translation is CASSPQGNEQFF.

The V call is TRBV5-8, the J call TRBJ1-1; the D gene is possibly TRBD1 (6 bases). The CDR3 has 15 residues. Germline V CDR1 and CDR2: SGHTS, YDEGEE. The V gene lost 3 bases and the J gene lost 1 base, with 13 bases spanning the gap. The CDR3 sequence: CASSSQGGGNTEAFF. The CDR3 DNA reads TGTGCCAGCAGCTCACAGGGTGGAGGGAACACTGAAGCTTTCTTT.

This clone counts as medium-sized. The V call is TRBV29-1, the J call TRBJ1-2; 7 bases map to TRBD1. From germline, CDR1 is SQVTM and CDR2 ANQGSEA. Trimming took 5 bases from V and 4 from J; bases not matched to a gene: 13. The CDR3 length is 15 residues. CDR3 in amino acids: CSVRISGQGGYGYTF. CDR3 bases: TGCAGCGTTAGAATAAGCGGGCAGGGGGGCTATGGCTACACCTTC.

V is TRBV7-8 and J is TRBJ2-1, with 9 bases fitting TRBD2. Germline lookup yields CDR1 SGHVS and CDR2 FQNEAQ. The J segment lost 11 bases and the V segment lost 0 bases, leaving 5 bases of the junction unmatched. The CDR3 is 14 residues long. DNA of the CDR3: TGTGCCAGCAGCTTAGCGCGGAGCGGGAGGAAGCAGTTCTTC. Translated, it gives CASSLARSGRKQFF.

For the CDR3, the DNA is TGTGCCACCAGCAGAGCTGGGGGGAACACCGGGGAGCTGTTTTTT. Its protein product is CATSRAGGNTGELFF. The rearrangement uses TRBV15 and TRBJ2-2; TRBD1 or TRBD2 may be the D gene (5 bases each). This CDR3 has 15 residues. Germline V CDR1 and CDR2: LNHNV, YYDKDF (reference sequence). The ends were cut back, 1 base at V and 1 base at J, with 7 bases in the middle.

The chain links TRBV19 to TRBJ1-3; D remains ambiguous. This CDR3 is 15 amino acids long. Germline V CDR1 and CDR2: LNHDA, SQIVND (reference sequence). Trimming removed 2 bases from V and 0 bases from J, with 8 bases in between. As DNA, the CDR3 is TGTGCCAGTAGTATATCAGGCCACTCTGGAAACACCATATATTTT. Its translation: CASSISGHSGNTIYF.